Listed below are T cell receptor beta chains from one sample, sequenced in a study of shared clonotypes between healthy human individuals. The protocol was immunoSEQ multiplex PCR, while the TCRdb copy is restricted to in-frame clones and leaves out a portion. The sample records around 2,000,000 clones, 95% being singletons. Sequenced: naive CD4+ T cells sorted from blood. These receptors were taken from a young man in good health. Each CDR3 is given with its conserved first and last residue. Fields, in order: J gene, V gene, clone size, D gene, CDR3 protein, CDR3 DNA. D genes are given only for firm matches. Some rows have no size entry. The others give once, few or many, or a class for an expanded clone.

j_gene: TRBJ2-2; v_gene: TRBV5-1; abundance: NA; d_gene: NA; CDR3aa: CASSVTGTPGELFF; CDR3nt: TGCGCCAGCAGCGTTACCGGGACACCCGGGGAGCTGTTTTTT
j_gene: TRBJ1-5; v_gene: TRBV6-1; abundance: NA; d_gene: TRBD1; CDR3aa: CASSEDRGNQPQHF; CDR3nt: TGTGCCAGCAGTGAAGACAGGGGAAATCAGCCCCAGCATTTT
j_gene: TRBJ1-1; v_gene: TRBV30; abundance: NA; d_gene: NA; CDR3aa: CAWNGRADTEAFF; CDR3nt: TGTGCCTGGAATGGCAGGGCTGACACTGAAGCTTTCTTT
j_gene: TRBJ1-1; v_gene: TRBV6-5; abundance: NA; d_gene: NA; CDR3aa: CASKPGVLNTEAFF; CDR3nt: TGTGCCAGCAAACCAGGGGTCCTGAACACTGAAGCTTTCTTT
j_gene: TRBJ2-7; v_gene: TRBV10-2; abundance: NA; d_gene: TRBD1; CDR3aa: CASTLEGQGGYEQYF; CDR3nt: TGCGCCAGCACCCTAGAGGGACAGGGGGGCTACGAGCAGTACTTC
j_gene: TRBJ1-2; v_gene: TRBV5-1; abundance: NA; d_gene: NA; CDR3aa: CASSLSGSGGYTF; CDR3nt: TGCGCCAGCAGCTTGTCGGGTTCTGGCGGCTACACCTTC
j_gene: TRBJ2-2; v_gene: TRBV30; abundance: NA; d_gene: NA; CDR3aa: CACRQGTGELFF; CDR3nt: TGTGCCTGCCGTCAGGGGACCGGGGAGCTGTTTTTT
j_gene: TRBJ1-1; v_gene: TRBV7-9; abundance: NA; d_gene: NA; CDR3aa: CASSGGANTEAFF; CDR3nt: TGTGCCAGCTCCGGAGGGGCCAACACTGAAGCTTTCTTT
j_gene: TRBJ1-5; v_gene: TRBV10-3; abundance: NA; d_gene: TRBD1; CDR3aa: CAISASPGQGANQPQHF; CDR3nt: TGTGCCATCAGTGCTAGTCCGGGACAGGGGGCGAATCAGCCCCAGCATTTT
j_gene: TRBJ1-1; v_gene: TRBV5-1; abundance: NA; d_gene: NA; CDR3aa: CASSFGHGGDTEAFF; CDR3nt: TGCGCCAGCAGCTTTGGTCATGGGGGTGACACTGAAGCTTTCTTT
j_gene: TRBJ1-5; v_gene: TRBV27; abundance: NA; d_gene: NA; CDR3aa: CASSVVIGNQPQHF; CDR3nt: TGTGCCAGCAGTGTCGTGATAGGCAATCAGCCCCAGCATTTT
j_gene: TRBJ2-1; v_gene: TRBV18; abundance: NA; d_gene: TRBD2; CDR3aa: CASSPPGLAYEQFF; CDR3nt: TGTGCCAGCTCACCACCGGGACTAGCTTATGAGCAGTTCTTC
j_gene: TRBJ1-1; v_gene: TRBV5-4; abundance: NA; d_gene: TRBD1; CDR3aa: CASSHGTGIDTEAFF; CDR3nt: TGTGCCAGCAGCCACGGGACAGGGATCGACACTGAAGCTTTCTTT
j_gene: TRBJ2-7; v_gene: TRBV6-5; abundance: NA; d_gene: NA; CDR3aa: CASTPSGRREQYF; CDR3nt: TGTGCCAGCACCCCTTCGGGGAGGCGGGAGCAGTACTTC
j_gene: TRBJ2-2; v_gene: TRBV19; abundance: NA; d_gene: NA; CDR3aa: CASSGNANTGELFF; CDR3nt: TGTGCCAGTAGCGGTAACGCGAACACCGGGGAGCTGTTTTTT
j_gene: TRBJ2-2; v_gene: TRBV10-1; abundance: NA; d_gene: NA; CDR3aa: CASSEGSAQNTGELFF; CDR3nt: TGCGCCAGCAGTGAGGGAAGCGCCCAGAACACCGGGGAGCTGTTTTTT
j_gene: TRBJ1-2; v_gene: TRBV5-4; abundance: NA; d_gene: TRBD1; CDR3aa: CASSGGGRESYGYTF; CDR3nt: TGTGCCAGCAGCGGAGGGGGCAGGGAGAGCTATGGCTACACCTTC
j_gene: TRBJ1-6; v_gene: TRBV7-3; abundance: NA; d_gene: NA; CDR3aa: CASSLTEPGISPLHF; CDR3nt: TGTGCCAGCAGCTTAACGGAGCCAGGGATTTCACCCCTCCACTTT
j_gene: TRBJ2-2; v_gene: TRBV7-3; abundance: NA; d_gene: TRBD1; CDR3aa: CASSLGGTGLTGELFF; CDR3nt: TGTGCCAGCAGCCTGGGTGGGACAGGGCTGACCGGGGAGCTGTTTTTT
j_gene: TRBJ1-2; v_gene: TRBV10-3; abundance: NA; d_gene: NA; CDR3aa: CAIRAGPIYGYTF; CDR3nt: TGTGCCATCAGGGCGGGGCCTATCTATGGCTACACCTTC
j_gene: TRBJ2-7; v_gene: TRBV7-2; abundance: NA; d_gene: NA; CDR3aa: CASSLAIQGGDSYEQYF; CDR3nt: TGTGCCAGCAGTCTAGCGATACAGGGGGGGGACTCCTACGAGCAGTACTTC
j_gene: TRBJ2-5; v_gene: TRBV4-1; abundance: NA; d_gene: NA; CDR3aa: CASSQVLVSQETQYF; CDR3nt: TGCGCCAGCAGCCAAGTTCTCGTAAGCCAAGAGACCCAGTACTTC
j_gene: TRBJ1-1; v_gene: TRBV15; abundance: NA; d_gene: NA; CDR3aa: CATSREMKGEVGTEAFF; CDR3nt: TGTGCCACCAGCAGAGAAATGAAGGGGGAAGTAGGTACTGAAGCTTTCTTT
j_gene: TRBJ1-2; v_gene: TRBV7-4; abundance: NA; d_gene: NA; CDR3aa: CASSVDGGAYGYTF; CDR3nt: TGTGCCAGCAGCGTAGACGGGGGAGCGTATGGCTACACCTTC
j_gene: TRBJ2-2; v_gene: TRBV10-3; abundance: NA; d_gene: NA; CDR3aa: CAISVDGNTGELFF; CDR3nt: TGTGCCATCAGCGTTGACGGGAACACCGGGGAGCTGTTTTTT
j_gene: TRBJ2-7; v_gene: TRBV7-9; abundance: NA; d_gene: NA; CDR3aa: CASSLNPSGEQYF; CDR3nt: TGTGCCAGCAGCTTAAATCCGAGCGGGGAGCAGTACTTC
j_gene: TRBJ2-1; v_gene: TRBV9; abundance: once; d_gene: NA; CDR3aa: CASSVVGSGSSYNEQFF; CDR3nt: TGTGCCAGCAGCGTAGTTGGTAGCGGTAGCTCCTACAATGAGCAGTTCTTC
j_gene: TRBJ1-1; v_gene: TRBV30; abundance: once; d_gene: NA; CDR3aa: CAWSSPGAGNTEAFF; CDR3nt: TGTGCCTGGAGTTCCCCGGGGGCCGGCAACACTGAAGCTTTCTTT
j_gene: TRBJ2-1; v_gene: TRBV4-1; abundance: NA; d_gene: NA; CDR3aa: CASSPGDTVSEQFF; CDR3nt: TGCGCCAGCAGCCCTGGGGACACCGTCAGTGAGCAGTTCTTC
j_gene: TRBJ1-5; v_gene: TRBV2; abundance: NA; d_gene: NA; CDR3aa: CASSEIPDYYSNQPQHF; CDR3nt: TGTGCCAGCAGTGAGATCCCGGATTACTATAGCAATCAGCCCCAGCATTTT
j_gene: TRBJ1-6; v_gene: TRBV10-3; abundance: NA; d_gene: NA; CDR3aa: CAISESGGNNSPLHF; CDR3nt: TGTGCCATCAGTGAGTCGGGGGGGAATAATTCACCCCTCCACTTT
j_gene: TRBJ2-5; v_gene: TRBV4-3; abundance: NA; d_gene: NA; CDR3aa: CASSQSFGETQYF; CDR3nt: TGCGCCAGCAGCCAAAGCTTCGGAGAGACCCAGTACTTC